Listed below are T cell receptor beta chains from one sample, sequenced in a study of CD8+ T cells in alopecia areata. TCRdb's copy holds only in-frame clones and misses some; the assay was immunoSEQ multiplex PCR. This table holds hundreds of thousands of clones, less than 80% found once. The sequencing here drew on CD4+ T cells sorted from blood, taken at week 0. All receptors come from a human donor with alopecia areata. The CDR3 runs from the conserved cysteine through the conserved F or W. Each record gives: V gene, J gene, clone size, D gene, CDR3 DNA, CDR3 protein. D genes are given only for firm matches. The size entry is marked missing in some rows and otherwise reads once, few, many or a size class.

v_gene: TRBV30
j_gene: TRBJ2-1
abundance: NA
d_gene: NA
CDR3nt: TGTGCCTGGAGATCGGCTGACTTTTACAATGAGCAGTTCTTC
CDR3aa: CAWRSADFYNEQFF

v_gene: TRBV5-6
j_gene: TRBJ2-1
abundance: NA
d_gene: TRBD2
CDR3nt: TGTGCCAGCAGCACCGGAGTAGCGGGGTACAATGAGCAGTTCTTC
CDR3aa: CASSTGVAGYNEQFF

v_gene: TRBV4-1
j_gene: TRBJ2-7
abundance: NA
d_gene: TRBD2
CDR3nt: TGCGCCAGCAGCCAAGGTGAGCGGGAGCTCTTCTACGAGCAGTACTTC
CDR3aa: CASSQGERELFYEQYF

v_gene: TRBV2
j_gene: TRBJ2-1
abundance: NA
d_gene: TRBD2
CDR3nt: TGTGCCAGCAGATGGCTAGCGGGGGGATTCAATGAGCAGTTCTTC
CDR3aa: CASRWLAGGFNEQFF

v_gene: TRBV2
j_gene: TRBJ1-5
abundance: NA
d_gene: TRBD1
CDR3nt: TGTGCCAGCAGAAGGGACAGGGGCGACAATCAGCCCCAGCATTTT
CDR3aa: CASRRDRGDNQPQHF

v_gene: TRBV29-1
j_gene: TRBJ2-7
abundance: NA
d_gene: NA
CDR3nt: TGCAGCGTCGCCGGGGCGGGCGAGCAGTACTTC
CDR3aa: CSVAGAGEQYF

v_gene: TRBV15
j_gene: TRBJ1-1
abundance: few
d_gene: NA
CDR3nt: TGTGCCACCAGCGTACAGGTCATGAACACTGAAGCTTTCTTT
CDR3aa: CATSVQVMNTEAFF

v_gene: TRBV9
j_gene: TRBJ1-1
abundance: NA
d_gene: TRBD1
CDR3nt: TGTGCCAGCAGCGCAGTGGGACAGGCGGACACTGAAGCTTTCTTT
CDR3aa: CASSAVGQADTEAFF

v_gene: TRBV29-1
j_gene: TRBJ1-4
abundance: NA
d_gene: TRBD1
CDR3nt: TGCAGCGTTGTCCGGACAGGGGGTGATGAAAAACTGTTTTTT
CDR3aa: CSVVRTGGDEKLFF

v_gene: TRBV7-9
j_gene: TRBJ2-3
abundance: NA
d_gene: NA
CDR3nt: TGTGCCAGCAGCTTAGGGCCGGCAGATACGCAGTATTTT
CDR3aa: CASSLGPADTQYF

v_gene: TRBV7-9
j_gene: TRBJ2-5
abundance: NA
d_gene: NA
CDR3nt: TGTGCCACGGTCCCTTGGTACCAAGAGACCCAGTACTTC
CDR3aa: CATVPWYQETQYF

v_gene: TRBV27
j_gene: TRBJ1-1
abundance: NA
d_gene: NA
CDR3nt: TGTGCCAGCAGTTCTCAGGGATATACTGAAGCTTTCTTT
CDR3aa: CASSSQGYTEAFF

v_gene: TRBV10-3
j_gene: TRBJ1-5
abundance: NA
d_gene: NA
CDR3nt: TGTGCCATCGGGGGGAGCAATCAGCCCCAGCATTTT
CDR3aa: CAIGGSNQPQHF

v_gene: TRBV25-1
j_gene: TRBJ2-5
abundance: NA
d_gene: TRBD1
CDR3nt: TGTGCCAGCAGTGAGGACAGGGAGACCCAGTACTTC
CDR3aa: CASSEDRETQYF

v_gene: TRBV7-9
j_gene: TRBJ2-5
abundance: few
d_gene: NA
CDR3nt: TGTGCCAGCAGCTTAGCGGAGACCCAGTACTTC
CDR3aa: CASSLAETQYF

v_gene: TRBV7-2
j_gene: TRBJ1-1
abundance: NA
d_gene: TRBD1
CDR3nt: TGTGCCAGCAGCTCCCGGACAGGCGCTGAAGCTTTCTTT
CDR3aa: CASSSRTGAEAFF

v_gene: TRBV29-1
j_gene: TRBJ2-6
abundance: NA
d_gene: NA
CDR3nt: TGCAGCGTAATAACGGGCTCTGGGGCCAACGTCCTGACTTTC
CDR3aa: CSVITGSGANVLTF

v_gene: TRBV29-1
j_gene: TRBJ2-5
abundance: NA
d_gene: NA
CDR3nt: TGCAGCGTTGAAAAGGCCGCCGAGACCCAGTACTTC
CDR3aa: CSVEKAAETQYF

v_gene: TRBV29-1
j_gene: TRBJ1-1
abundance: NA
d_gene: NA
CDR3nt: TGCAGCGTCCTGAGGGGGGCGAACACTGAAGCTTTCTTT
CDR3aa: CSVLRGANTEAFF

v_gene: TRBV25-1
j_gene: TRBJ2-7
abundance: NA
d_gene: NA
CDR3nt: TGTGCCAGCAGTGAATCGGGACTCAACTACGAGCAGTACTTC
CDR3aa: CASSESGLNYEQYF

v_gene: TRBV6-5
j_gene: TRBJ2-1
abundance: NA
d_gene: NA
CDR3nt: TGTGCCAGCAGTTACTCGATAGGTATCCCTCGGGAGCAGTTCTTC
CDR3aa: CASSYSIGIPREQFF

v_gene: TRBV7-9
j_gene: TRBJ2-1
abundance: NA
d_gene: NA
CDR3nt: TGTGCCAGCATCGCAGGAGGGGGTACCAATGAGCAGTTCTTC
CDR3aa: CASIAGGGTNEQFF

v_gene: TRBV30
j_gene: TRBJ1-4
abundance: few
d_gene: NA
CDR3nt: TGTGCCTGGAGTATTACTGCAACTAATGAAAAACTGTTTTTT
CDR3aa: CAWSITATNEKLFF

v_gene: TRBV29-1
j_gene: TRBJ1-1
abundance: NA
d_gene: TRBD1
CDR3nt: TGCAGCGGTATATGGGACAGAGAAGCTTTCTTT
CDR3aa: CSGIWDREAFF

v_gene: TRBV10-3
j_gene: TRBJ2-7
abundance: NA
d_gene: TRBD2
CDR3nt: TGTGCCATCAGTAGCGGGAATGGGGGGCAGTACTTC
CDR3aa: CAISSGNGGQYF

v_gene: TRBV29-1
j_gene: TRBJ2-3
abundance: few
d_gene: NA
CDR3nt: TGCAGCGTTGAAGATTGGCGAATAAGCACAGATACGCAGTATTTT
CDR3aa: CSVEDWRISTDTQYF

v_gene: TRBV14
j_gene: TRBJ1-2
abundance: NA
d_gene: NA
CDR3nt: TGTGCCAGCAGCCATCCCGGACGGAGCAACTATGGCTACACCTTC
CDR3aa: CASSHPGRSNYGYTF

v_gene: TRBV30
j_gene: TRBJ1-5
abundance: NA
d_gene: NA
CDR3nt: TGTGCCTGGAGTACAAGGGGAAATCAGCCCCAGCATTTT
CDR3aa: CAWSTRGNQPQHF

v_gene: TRBV29-1
j_gene: TRBJ1-3
abundance: NA
d_gene: NA
CDR3nt: TGCAGCGTTTCTAGCTCTGGAAACACCATATATTTT
CDR3aa: CSVSSSGNTIYF

v_gene: TRBV29-1
j_gene: TRBJ2-7
abundance: NA
d_gene: NA
CDR3nt: TGCAGCCACCGGGCCCCGTTTGGTGAGCAGTACTTC
CDR3aa: CSHRAPFGEQYF

v_gene: TRBV29-1
j_gene: TRBJ1-4
abundance: NA
d_gene: NA
CDR3nt: TGCAGCGTCCGGGAAACTGTTAATGAAAAACTGTTTTTT
CDR3aa: CSVRETVNEKLFF

v_gene: TRBV29-1
j_gene: TRBJ2-7
abundance: NA
d_gene: TRBD1
CDR3nt: TGCAGCGTTCAGACAGGGATCTACGAGCAGTACTTC
CDR3aa: CSVQTGIYEQYF

v_gene: TRBV29-1
j_gene: TRBJ1-2
abundance: NA
d_gene: NA
CDR3nt: TGCAGCGTTGGTGGACAGTATGGCTACACCTTC
CDR3aa: CSVGGQYGYTF

v_gene: TRBV30
j_gene: TRBJ2-1
abundance: few
d_gene: NA
CDR3nt: TGTGCCTGGAGTCACAGAGCACTATACAATGAGCAGTTCTTC
CDR3aa: CAWSHRALYNEQFF

v_gene: TRBV30
j_gene: TRBJ1-1
abundance: NA
d_gene: TRBD1
CDR3nt: TGTGCCTGGACCTTAGGGGGACAGGCGAACACTGAAGCTTTCTTT
CDR3aa: CAWTLGGQANTEAFF

v_gene: TRBV5-1
j_gene: TRBJ2-5
abundance: NA
d_gene: NA
CDR3nt: TGCGCCAGCAGCGACGGACAGCAAGAGACCCAGTACTTC
CDR3aa: CASSDGQQETQYF

v_gene: TRBV5-1
j_gene: TRBJ2-3
abundance: many
d_gene: NA
CDR3nt: TGCGCCAGCAGCTTGGGGGGGACAGATACGCAGTATTTT
CDR3aa: CASSLGGTDTQYF

v_gene: TRBV29-1
j_gene: TRBJ2-5
abundance: NA
d_gene: NA
CDR3nt: TGCAGCGTTGAGAGGGCAGGGGAAGAGACCCAGTACTTC
CDR3aa: CSVERAGEETQYF

v_gene: TRBV29-1
j_gene: TRBJ2-7
abundance: NA
d_gene: NA
CDR3nt: TGCAGCGTTGAAGATTCGTTAAGGGACGAGCAGTACTTC
CDR3aa: CSVEDSLRDEQYF

v_gene: TRBV29-1
j_gene: TRBJ1-1
abundance: NA
d_gene: NA
CDR3nt: TGCAGCGTTGTTCGGGGGATAACTGAAGCTTTCTTT
CDR3aa: CSVVRGITEAFF

v_gene: TRBV11-2
j_gene: TRBJ2-7
abundance: NA
d_gene: NA
CDR3nt: TGTGCCAGCAGCTTAGCGGGGGTTGCGGGGACCTACGAGCAGTACTTC
CDR3aa: CASSLAGVAGTYEQYF

v_gene: TRBV7-3
j_gene: TRBJ2-1
abundance: NA
d_gene: NA
CDR3nt: TGTGCCAGCAGCTTAACGGGTAGTCAATCGGAGCAGTTCTTC
CDR3aa: CASSLTGSQSEQFF

v_gene: TRBV9
j_gene: TRBJ2-1
abundance: NA
d_gene: NA
CDR3nt: TGTGCCAGCAGCGTAGCTGCAGGGTTTTCTGAGCAGTTCTTC
CDR3aa: CASSVAAGFSEQFF

v_gene: TRBV7-9
j_gene: TRBJ1-5
abundance: NA
d_gene: NA
CDR3nt: TGTGCCAGCAGCTTAGCCCCTGGGCCCCAGCATTTT
CDR3aa: CASSLAPGPQHF

v_gene: TRBV29-1
j_gene: TRBJ2-5
abundance: NA
d_gene: NA
CDR3nt: TGCAGCGTTGGGACAGTAGAAGAGACCCAGTACTTC
CDR3aa: CSVGTVEETQYF

v_gene: TRBV30
j_gene: TRBJ2-5
abundance: few
d_gene: TRBD1
CDR3nt: TGTGCCTGGAGTAACAGGGGAGAGACCCAGTACTTC
CDR3aa: CAWSNRGETQYF

v_gene: TRBV19
j_gene: TRBJ2-1
abundance: NA
d_gene: NA
CDR3nt: TGTGCCAGTAGTATTCTGGACATCCTAAGCTCCTACAATGAGCAGTTCTTC
CDR3aa: CASSILDILSSYNEQFF

v_gene: TRBV5-1
j_gene: TRBJ2-3
abundance: NA
d_gene: NA
CDR3nt: TGCGCCAGCAGCTTGGGGGCAGCGGATTACACAGATACGCAGTATTTT
CDR3aa: CASSLGAADYTDTQYF

v_gene: TRBV7-9
j_gene: TRBJ1-6
abundance: NA
d_gene: TRBD1
CDR3nt: TGTGCCAGCAGCCCTCCCAGGGGGAGTAATTCACCCCTCCACTTT
CDR3aa: CASSPPRGSNSPLHF

v_gene: TRBV15
j_gene: TRBJ1-1
abundance: NA
d_gene: NA
CDR3nt: TGTGCCACCACACGGGGCGCGAACACTGAAGCTTTCTTT
CDR3aa: CATTRGANTEAFF

v_gene: TRBV30
j_gene: TRBJ2-1
abundance: NA
d_gene: NA
CDR3nt: TGTGCCTGGAGTGTCCGGGGGCGCAATGAGCAGTTCTTC
CDR3aa: CAWSVRGRNEQFF

v_gene: TRBV15
j_gene: TRBJ2-7
abundance: NA
d_gene: TRBD1
CDR3nt: TGTGCCACCAGCAGAGATAGACCCCCGGGACAGGGGACTGCGGGAACTCACTCCGAGCAGTACTTC
CDR3aa: CATSRDRPPGQGTAGTHSEQYF

v_gene: TRBV9
j_gene: TRBJ2-3
abundance: NA
d_gene: NA
CDR3nt: TGTGCCAGCAGCGTAGAGGGGGGCCCCACAGATACGCAGTATTTT
CDR3aa: CASSVEGGPTDTQYF

v_gene: TRBV19
j_gene: TRBJ2-1
abundance: many
d_gene: TRBD1
CDR3nt: TGTGCCAGTAGTATTATCCCAGGGGGCAATGATGCCTACAATGAGCAGTTCTTC
CDR3aa: CASSIIPGGNDAYNEQFF

v_gene: TRBV2
j_gene: TRBJ2-7
abundance: NA
d_gene: NA
CDR3nt: TGTGCCAGCACCTACCTTGGGAATCTCTACGAGCAGTACTTC
CDR3aa: CASTYLGNLYEQYF

v_gene: TRBV29-1
j_gene: TRBJ2-3
abundance: NA
d_gene: NA
CDR3nt: TGCAGCGTCACCCCTGAGGGTCTGAATACGCAGTATTTT
CDR3aa: CSVTPEGLNTQYF

v_gene: TRBV18
j_gene: TRBJ1-2
abundance: NA
d_gene: TRBD1
CDR3nt: TGTGCCAGCTCACCTTCGGGACAGGACTATGGCTACACCTTC
CDR3aa: CASSPSGQDYGYTF

v_gene: TRBV29-1
j_gene: TRBJ1-1
abundance: NA
d_gene: NA
CDR3nt: TGCAGCGTTGAGCCCGAACAGGGTAGGACTGAAGCTTTCTTT
CDR3aa: CSVEPEQGRTEAFF

v_gene: TRBV2
j_gene: TRBJ1-5
abundance: NA
d_gene: NA
CDR3nt: TGTGCCGTCCGACCGTTCAATGACGCGAACAATCAGCCCCAGCATTTT
CDR3aa: CAVRPFNDANNQPQHF

v_gene: TRBV29-1
j_gene: TRBJ2-5
abundance: NA
d_gene: NA
CDR3nt: TGCAGCGTTGGGCAGGGAGGAATTGAGACCCAGTACTTC
CDR3aa: CSVGQGGIETQYF